This is a list of T cell receptor beta chains from one sample in a study of neoadjuvant nivolumab and ipilimumab in lung cancer. TCRdb's table, derived via immunoSEQ multiplex PCR, lists solely in-frame clones and lacks some. Of 40,000 to 55,000 clones listed, roughly 90% are singletons. This sample comprised blood, obtained before neoadjuvant nivolumab, alone or with ipilimumab. These receptors were taken from an adult with non-small cell lung cancer. Some clones in this sample may be carry-over from other donors' samples. CDR3s include the opening cysteine and the closing phenylalanine or tryptophan. Fields, in order: D gene, clone size, J gene, V gene, CDR3 DNA, CDR3 protein. A D gene is named only where the DNA matches it firmly. Only some rows state a clone size, as once, few, many or a class for expanded clones.

d_call: TRBD2; clone_size: .; j_call: TRBJ2-5; v_call: TRBV5-1; cdr3_nt: TGCGCCAGCGAGACTAGCGTACAAGAGACCCAGTACTTC; cdr3_aa: CASETSVQETQYF
d_call: .; clone_size: .; j_call: TRBJ2-2; v_call: TRBV7-8; cdr3_nt: TGTGCCAGCAGCTTAGTAGGCGGGAACACCGGGGAGCTGTTTTTT; cdr3_aa: CASSLVGGNTGELFF
d_call: TRBD2; clone_size: .; j_call: TRBJ2-7; v_call: TRBV5-1; cdr3_nt: TGCGCCAGCAGCCTTGGGGGGACCGGGACTAGCGGTTCCTACGAGCAGTACTTC; cdr3_aa: CASSLGGTGTSGSYEQYF
d_call: .; clone_size: few; j_call: TRBJ1-1; v_call: TRBV29-1; cdr3_nt: TGCAGCGTTTCAAGCAGGACGCAGGCTGAAGCTTTCTTT; cdr3_aa: CSVSSRTQAEAFF
d_call: TRBD1; clone_size: .; j_call: TRBJ2-7; v_call: TRBV4-3; cdr3_nt: TGCGCCAGCAGCCAAGATCTTGGCACGAGGGGGCACCACGAGCAGTACTTC; cdr3_aa: CASSQDLGTRGHHEQYF
d_call: TRBD2; clone_size: .; j_call: TRBJ2-3; v_call: TRBV5-1; cdr3_nt: TGCGCCAGCAGCATGACTAGCGCCACCACAGATACGCAGTATTTT; cdr3_aa: CASSMTSATTDTQYF
d_call: .; clone_size: few; j_call: TRBJ2-3; v_call: TRBV30; cdr3_nt: TGTGCCTGGAGTGGTCTAGCGTCGCAGTATTTT; cdr3_aa: CAWSGLASQYF
d_call: .; clone_size: .; j_call: TRBJ2-2; v_call: TRBV7-6; cdr3_nt: TGTGCCAGCAGCCCCTCCAGCGGGTCCACCGGGGAGCTGTTTTTT; cdr3_aa: CASSPSSGSTGELFF
d_call: TRBD1; clone_size: .; j_call: TRBJ2-7; v_call: TRBV5-1; cdr3_nt: TGCGCCAGCAGCTTGGGGGGGACAGGGAACGCCGAGCAGTACTTC; cdr3_aa: CASSLGGTGNAEQYF
d_call: .; clone_size: .; j_call: TRBJ1-3; v_call: TRBV7-9; cdr3_nt: TGTGCCAGCAGCTTAGATCTTTCTTGGCGGTCTTGGTCTGGAAACACCATATATTTT; cdr3_aa: CASSLDLSWRSWSGNTIYF
d_call: .; clone_size: .; j_call: TRBJ2-2; v_call: TRBV5-1; cdr3_nt: TGCGCCAGCAGCTTGGCCGCGGCCGGGGAGCTGTTTTTT; cdr3_aa: CASSLAAAGELFF
d_call: .; clone_size: .; j_call: TRBJ2-5; v_call: TRBV18; cdr3_nt: TGTGCCAGCTCACCATCTCAGGGAGCAGAGGAGACCCAGTACTTC; cdr3_aa: CASSPSQGAEETQYF
d_call: .; clone_size: .; j_call: TRBJ2-4; v_call: TRBV30; cdr3_nt: TGTGCCTGGGACAGAGCCCTCAAGAACATTCAGTACTTC; cdr3_aa: CAWDRALKNIQYF
d_call: TRBD2; clone_size: .; j_call: TRBJ2-7; v_call: TRBV18; cdr3_nt: TGTGCCAGCTCACTGGAAGGCGGGGGAAACTACGAGCAGTACTTC; cdr3_aa: CASSLEGGGNYEQYF
d_call: .; clone_size: .; j_call: TRBJ2-1; v_call: TRBV7-9; cdr3_nt: TGTGCCAGCAGCTTAGAAGGCAGCTACTCCTACAATGAGCAGTTCTTC; cdr3_aa: CASSLEGSYSYNEQFF
d_call: .; clone_size: .; j_call: TRBJ2-3; v_call: TRBV10-1; cdr3_nt: TGCGCCAGCAGTGAGTCTAGCACAGATACGCAGTATTTT; cdr3_aa: CASSESSTDTQYF
d_call: TRBD2; clone_size: .; j_call: TRBJ2-3; v_call: TRBV7-2; cdr3_nt: TGTGCCAGCAGGACTAGCGGGGCCAGCACAGATACGCAGTATTTT; cdr3_aa: CASRTSGASTDTQYF
d_call: TRBD1; clone_size: .; j_call: TRBJ2-7; v_call: TRBV7-9; cdr3_nt: TGTGCCAGCAGCCCCCGACAGGGCCAATCCGAGCAGTACTTC; cdr3_aa: CASSPRQGQSEQYF
d_call: .; clone_size: .; j_call: TRBJ1-2; v_call: TRBV27; cdr3_nt: TGTGCCAGCAGGCGTGCGGACAGCTATGGCTACACCTTC; cdr3_aa: CASRRADSYGYTF
d_call: TRBD1; clone_size: .; j_call: TRBJ1-2; v_call: TRBV27; cdr3_nt: TGTGCCAGCAGTTCAAAAGGGACAGGGGGCTATGGCTACACCTTC; cdr3_aa: CASSSKGTGGYGYTF
d_call: .; clone_size: .; j_call: TRBJ1-2; v_call: TRBV6-5; cdr3_nt: TGTGCCATAACAGGGAACCCTAACTATGGCTACACCTTC; cdr3_aa: CAITGNPNYGYTF
d_call: .; clone_size: .; j_call: TRBJ2-5; v_call: TRBV28; cdr3_nt: TGTGCCAGCAGTTCCCCTCAGGGACTTCAAGAGACCCAGTACTTC; cdr3_aa: CASSSPQGLQETQYF
d_call: .; clone_size: .; j_call: TRBJ1-5; v_call: TRBV6-5; cdr3_nt: TGTGCCAGCAGCATGGCGGGAACCAATCAGCCCCAGCATTTT; cdr3_aa: CASSMAGTNQPQHF
d_call: TRBD2; clone_size: .; j_call: TRBJ2-3; v_call: TRBV7-2; cdr3_nt: TGTGCCAGCAGCTTAGCTAGCGGGAGGGGGGGCACAGATACGCAGTATTTT; cdr3_aa: CASSLASGRGGTDTQYF
d_call: .; clone_size: .; j_call: TRBJ2-1; v_call: TRBV30; cdr3_nt: .; cdr3_aa: CAWSVASGTPRFF
d_call: TRBD1; clone_size: .; j_call: TRBJ2-7; v_call: TRBV2; cdr3_nt: TGTGCCACCACCCCGGGACAGGGGGCCTACGAGCAGTACTTC; cdr3_aa: CATTPGQGAYEQYF
d_call: .; clone_size: .; j_call: TRBJ2-5; v_call: TRBV19; cdr3_nt: TGTGCCACCCGAGCCCCAGGGGAGACCCAGTACTTC; cdr3_aa: CATRAPGETQYF
d_call: TRBD1; clone_size: .; j_call: TRBJ2-3; v_call: TRBV7-8; cdr3_nt: TGTGCCAGCAGCTCGGGACAGGGATTAGGTACGCAGTATTTT; cdr3_aa: CASSSGQGLGTQYF
d_call: .; clone_size: .; j_call: TRBJ1-1; v_call: TRBV11-1; cdr3_nt: TGTGCCAGCAGCTTAGCGGGCGGGAGAATGAACACTGAAGCTTTCTTT; cdr3_aa: CASSLAGGRMNTEAFF
d_call: TRBD1; clone_size: .; j_call: TRBJ1-2; v_call: TRBV7-9; cdr3_nt: TGTGCCAGCAGCTTAGTTACAGGGGGCATCAACTATGGCTACACCTTC; cdr3_aa: CASSLVTGGINYGYTF
d_call: .; clone_size: .; j_call: TRBJ1-1; v_call: TRBV5-1; cdr3_nt: TGCGCCAGCAGTCCTGGGGGAGTGAACACTGAAGCTTTCTTT; cdr3_aa: CASSPGGVNTEAFF
d_call: .; clone_size: .; j_call: TRBJ2-1; v_call: TRBV7-2; cdr3_nt: TGTGCCAGCAGCTTAGCTCGAAGCAATGAGCAGTTCTTC; cdr3_aa: CASSLARSNEQFF
d_call: TRBD1; clone_size: .; j_call: TRBJ1-2; v_call: TRBV6-1; cdr3_nt: TGTGCCAGCAGATTGTTTTGGACAGGGGACTATGGCTACACCTTC; cdr3_aa: CASRLFWTGDYGYTF
d_call: TRBD2; clone_size: .; j_call: TRBJ2-6; v_call: TRBV27; cdr3_nt: TGTGCCAGCAGTCCTAGCGGAGGCTCTGGGGCCAACGTCCTGACTTTC; cdr3_aa: CASSPSGGSGANVLTF
d_call: TRBD2; clone_size: once; j_call: TRBJ2-3; v_call: TRBV27; cdr3_nt: TGTGCCAGCAGTTTTGCATCGGGCGGGAGGGGCCTCACAGATACGCAGTATTTT; cdr3_aa: CASSFASGGRGLTDTQYF
d_call: .; clone_size: .; j_call: TRBJ2-1; v_call: TRBV20-1; cdr3_nt: TGCAGTGCTACTCAAGAACCCCTTAGGGTCTTC; cdr3_aa: CSATQEPLRVF
d_call: .; clone_size: .; j_call: TRBJ2-1; v_call: TRBV5-6; cdr3_nt: TGTGCCAGCAGCTATATAGACTATGAGCAGTTCTTC; cdr3_aa: CASSYIDYEQFF
d_call: TRBD1; clone_size: .; j_call: TRBJ1-2; v_call: TRBV30; cdr3_nt: TGTGCCTGGAGTGCGCGGACAGGGGCTAACTATGGCTACACCTTC; cdr3_aa: CAWSARTGANYGYTF
d_call: .; clone_size: once; j_call: TRBJ2-5; v_call: TRBV9; cdr3_nt: TGTGCCAGCAGCCTTACAGACGGAGAGACCCAGTACTTC; cdr3_aa: CASSLTDGETQYF
d_call: TRBD1; clone_size: .; j_call: TRBJ2-5; v_call: TRBV30; cdr3_nt: TGTGCCTGGAGTGTACGTCCGGACAGGTCGTTTTCGGCCCAGTACTTC; cdr3_aa: CAWSVRPDRSFSAQYF
d_call: .; clone_size: .; j_call: TRBJ1-5; v_call: TRBV19; cdr3_nt: TGTGCCAGTAGTATAGGGGGCTGGGGCAATCAGCCCCAGCATTTT; cdr3_aa: CASSIGGWGNQPQHF
d_call: TRBD1; clone_size: .; j_call: TRBJ2-7; v_call: TRBV11-1; cdr3_nt: TGTGCCAGCAAGACAGGGGGCTCCTACGAGCAGTACTTC; cdr3_aa: CASKTGGSYEQYF
d_call: .; clone_size: .; j_call: TRBJ1-4; v_call: TRBV18; cdr3_nt: TGTGCCAGCTCCCCCTTCGAGATTTCAACTAATGAAAAACTGTTTTTT; cdr3_aa: CASSPFEISTNEKLFF
d_call: TRBD1; clone_size: .; j_call: TRBJ2-5; v_call: TRBV30; cdr3_nt: TGTGCCTGGAGTGTACGGGACAGGGATCGACAGACCCAGTACTTC; cdr3_aa: CAWSVRDRDRQTQYF
d_call: .; clone_size: .; j_call: TRBJ2-7; v_call: TRBV5-6; cdr3_nt: TGTGCCAGCAGCCTCGGGAAAAGCGAGCAGTACTTC; cdr3_aa: CASSLGKSEQYF
d_call: TRBD2; clone_size: .; j_call: TRBJ2-3; v_call: TRBV29-1; cdr3_nt: TGCAGCGTTGAATCCCCTAGCGGGAGGGGTCGGGGCACAGATACGCAGTATTTT; cdr3_aa: CSVESPSGRGRGTDTQYF
d_call: .; clone_size: .; j_call: TRBJ2-2; v_call: TRBV18; cdr3_nt: TGTGCCAGCTCGACTAGAGGGGGGCCTGCGAACACCGGGGAGCTGTTTTTT; cdr3_aa: CASSTRGGPANTGELFF
d_call: .; clone_size: .; j_call: TRBJ1-1; v_call: TRBV7-2; cdr3_nt: TGTGCCAGCAGTTTATTCAACAGGGTACCTAACACTGAAGCTTTCTTT; cdr3_aa: CASSLFNRVPNTEAFF
d_call: .; clone_size: .; j_call: TRBJ2-1; v_call: TRBV2; cdr3_nt: TGTGCCAGCACTAAGGGGTTCACCTACAATGAGCAGTTCTTC; cdr3_aa: CASTKGFTYNEQFF
d_call: TRBD1; clone_size: .; j_call: TRBJ2-5; v_call: TRBV19; cdr3_nt: TGTGCCAGTAGTAAACAGGGGACGACGGGGGAGACCCAGTACTTC; cdr3_aa: CASSKQGTTGETQYF
d_call: TRBD2; clone_size: .; j_call: TRBJ2-5; v_call: TRBV10-3; cdr3_nt: TGTGCCACCCTGGGTCTAGCGGGACGTGAGACCCAGTACTTC; cdr3_aa: CATLGLAGRETQYF
d_call: TRBD2; clone_size: .; j_call: TRBJ2-1; v_call: TRBV7-3; cdr3_nt: TGTGCCAGCAGCTTAGGACTAGCGGGAGCGGATGAGCAGTTCTTC; cdr3_aa: CASSLGLAGADEQFF